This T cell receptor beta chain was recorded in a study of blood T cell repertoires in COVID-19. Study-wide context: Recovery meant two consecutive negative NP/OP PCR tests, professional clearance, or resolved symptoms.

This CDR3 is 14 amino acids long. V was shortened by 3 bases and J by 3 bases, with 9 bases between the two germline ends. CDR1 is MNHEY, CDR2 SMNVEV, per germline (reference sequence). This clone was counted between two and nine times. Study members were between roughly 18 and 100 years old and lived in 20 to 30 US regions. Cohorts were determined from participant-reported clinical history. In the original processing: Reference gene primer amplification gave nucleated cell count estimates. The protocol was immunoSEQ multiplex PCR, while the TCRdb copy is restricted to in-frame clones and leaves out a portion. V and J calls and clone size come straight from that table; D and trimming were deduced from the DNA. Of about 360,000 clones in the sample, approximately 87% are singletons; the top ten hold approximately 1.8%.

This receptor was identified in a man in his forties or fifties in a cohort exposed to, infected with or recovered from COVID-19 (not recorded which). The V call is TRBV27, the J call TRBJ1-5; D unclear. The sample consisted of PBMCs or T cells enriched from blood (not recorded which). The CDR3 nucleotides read TGTGCCAGCAGTTTGCGGCAGTTCAATCAGCCCCAGCATTTT. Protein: CASSLRQFNQPQHF.